This passage covers 9 T cell receptor beta chains from one sample sequenced in a study of blood T cell repertoires in COVID-19. Only in-frame clones appear in the TCRdb table, and some are missing; sequencing was by immunoSEQ multiplex PCR. The data show 220,000 or so clones, roughly nine tenths seen once. The sample consisted of peripheral blood. Source of these receptors: a man in his 60s who had recovered from COVID-19.

The rearrangement joins TRBV19 to TRBJ1-4, with D perhaps TRBD1 (6 bases). The CDR3 totals 15 residues. Germline V CDR1 and CDR2: LNHDA, SQIVND (reference sequence). Trimming removed 8 bases at V and 4 bases at J, with 17 bases between. The CDR3 loop reads CASSGVTGLNEKLFF. CDR3 DNA sequence: TGTGCCAGTTCCGGGGTGACAGGCCTTAATGAAAAACTGTTTTTT. The full variable domain, rest sourced from reference TRBV19 and TRBJ1-4, is DGGITQSPKYLFRKEGQNVTLSCEQNLNHDAMYWYRQDPGQGLRLIYYSQIVNDFQKGDIAEGYSVSREKKESFPLTVTSAQKNPTAFYLCASSGVTGLNEKLFFGSGTQLSVL.

The rearrangement uses TRBV24-1 and TRBJ2-7; D is possibly TRBD2 (6 bases). The ends were cut back, 3 bases at V and 5 bases at J, with 13 bases in the middle. Germline V gene lookup returns CDR1 KGHDR and CDR2 SFDVKD. This CDR3 spans 14 amino acids. CDR3 coding DNA: TGTGCCACCAGTGATGTCGGGAGAGGGAACGAGCAGTACTTC. Amino acid sequence: CATSDVGRGNEQYF.

The CDR3 loop reads CASSPDRENQGYTF. The DNA for the CDR3 is TGTGCCAGCTCACCGGACAGGGAAAATCAGGGCTACACCTTC. V is TRBV18 and J is TRBJ1-2, with 8 bases fitting TRBD1. V trimming: 3 bases; J trimming: 8 bases; junction bases outside the gene matches: 8. This CDR3 is 14 amino acids long. CDR1 is KGHSH and CDR2 is LQKENI in the germline V gene.

The chain employs TRBV5-4 and TRBJ2-3; D may be TRBD2 (6 bases). The ends were cut back, 4 bases at V and 2 bases at J, with 17 bases in the middle. The CDR3 totals 16 residues. Germline-derived CDR1 and CDR2 are SGHNT and YYREEE (reference sequence). The CDR3 region is CASSPGGRPNTDTQYF. CDR3 nucleotides: TGTGCCAGCAGCCCTGGGGGGAGACCGAACACAGATACGCAGTATTTT.

The chain employs TRBV12-3 or TRBV12-4 and TRBJ1-2, with 7 bases aligning to TRBD1. V gave up 10 bases and J gave up 2 bases; unmatched junction bases: 4. CDR3 length: 12 residues. The CDR3 bases are TGTGCCATTCAAGGGGGCAACTATGGCTACACCTTC. This translates into CAIQGGNYGYTF.

This clone was counted a single time. The chain joins TRBV14 to TRBJ2-7; tentative D call: TRBD2 (6 bases). Germline V gives CDR1 SGHDN, CDR2 FVKESK. This CDR3 region has 16 residues. V was shortened by 3 bases and J by 0 bases, with 15 bases between the two germline ends. The CDR3 coding sequence is TGTGCCAGCAGCCACCGGGGACTCACGAGCTCCTACGAGCAGTACTTC. As protein: CASSHRGLTSSYEQYF.

This clone was observed a single time. The chain recombines TRBV3-1 (or the pseudogene TRBV3-2) with TRBJ1-5; D not resolved. This CDR3 contains 14 residues. The V gene's germline CDR1 is LGHDT and CDR2 YNNKEL (reference sequence). Trimming pared 2 bases from V and 3 bases from J, leaving 8 bases between. The CDR3 region has the DNA TGTGCCAGCAGCCAATTAGCTTCCAATCAGCCCCAGCATTTT. Amino acids: CASSQLASNQPQHF.

This chain joins TRBV28 and TRBJ1-5; TRBD1 might be the D (6 bases). This CDR3 spans 14 amino acids. The V gene lost 6 bases and the J gene lost 3 bases, with 12 bases spanning the gap. The germline gives CDR1 MDHEN, CDR2 SYDVKM. CDR3 sequence reads: CASSRQVFNQPQHF. The CDR3 region has the DNA TGTGCCAGCAGCCGACAGGTCTTCAATCAGCCCCAGCATTTT.

V and J are TRBV30 and TRBJ1-5, with TRBD1 identical over 9 bases. V lost 2 bases, J lost 6 bases, and 8 bases stayed unmatched. The length of the CDR3 is 15 residues. Germline V gives CDR1 GTSNPN, CDR2 SVGIG (reference sequence). CDR3 bases: TGTGCCTGGAGTCCCCCAACAGGGGGCTTTCAGCCCCAGCATTTT. Encoded protein: CAWSPPTGGFQPQHF.